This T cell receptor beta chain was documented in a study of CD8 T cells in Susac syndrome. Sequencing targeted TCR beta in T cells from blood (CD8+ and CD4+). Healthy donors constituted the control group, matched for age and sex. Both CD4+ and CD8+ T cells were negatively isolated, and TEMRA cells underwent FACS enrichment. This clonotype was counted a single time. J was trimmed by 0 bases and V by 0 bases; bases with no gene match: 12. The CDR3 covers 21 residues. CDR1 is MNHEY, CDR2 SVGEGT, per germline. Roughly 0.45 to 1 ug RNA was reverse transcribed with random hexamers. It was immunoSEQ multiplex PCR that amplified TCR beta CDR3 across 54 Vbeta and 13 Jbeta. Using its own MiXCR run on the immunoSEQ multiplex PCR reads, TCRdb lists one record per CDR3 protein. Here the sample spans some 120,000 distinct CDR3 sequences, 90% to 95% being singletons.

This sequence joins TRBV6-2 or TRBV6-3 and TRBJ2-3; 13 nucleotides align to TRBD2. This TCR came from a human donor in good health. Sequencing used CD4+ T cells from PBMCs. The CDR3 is CASSYSFPVTSGRHSTDTQYF. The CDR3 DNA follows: TGTGCCAGCAGTTACTCGTTCCCCGTGACTAGCGGGAGGCACAGCACAGATACGCAGTATTTT.